The 21 T cell receptor beta chains presented below share a single source sample, sequenced in a study of cytomegalovirus exposure and HLA in healthy donors. Amplification used 60 Vbeta primers and 13 Jbeta primers. Data came from immunoSEQ multiplex PCR; TCRdb stores just in-frame clones and leaves some out. The sample yields around 200,000 clones, more than 65% seen once. Material: PBMCs. The receptors were sampled from a woman aged 30 to 39 in good health and CMV-seropositive.

V is TRBV19 and J is TRBJ1-5; perhaps TRBD1 as D (5 bases). The CDR3 covers 14 residues. Germline CDR1 is LNHDA and CDR2 is SQIVND (reference sequence). Trimming left V 1 base short and J 6 bases short, with 10 bases between. The CDR3 coding sequence is TGTGCCAGTAGTATAGTCGGGGGTACTCAGCCCCAGCATTTT. Encoded protein: CASSIVGGTQPQHF.

This clone was counted only a few times. This rearrangement joins TRBV11-2 to TRBJ1-1; D not resolved. V was trimmed by 3 bases and J by 1 base, leaving 15 bases between them. The CDR3 contains 16 residues. Germline V gene sequence: CDR1 SGHAT, CDR2 FQNNGV. The CDR3 nucleotides are TGTGCCAGCAGCTTGTGGCAGGCAACGCCGAACACTGAAGCTTTCTTT. Protein product: CASSLWQATPNTEAFF.

The gene calls are TRBV27 and TRBJ2-7, with 9 bases that match TRBD1. This CDR3 is 14 amino acids long. Trimming cost V 5 bases and J 5 bases; bases outside gene matches: 7. Germline V lookup: CDR1 MNHEY, CDR2 SMNVEV (reference sequence). The CDR3 nucleotides are TGTGCCAGCAGTCAGCGGACAGGGGCACACGAGCAGTACTTC. As protein: CASSQRTGAHEQYF.

In this sample, this clone turned up many times. The chain joins TRBV19 to TRBJ1-1; D gene ambiguous. The CDR3 has 13 residues. Trimming removed 6 bases at V and 0 bases at J, with 8 bases between. CDR1 is LNHDA, CDR2 SQIVND, per germline (reference sequence). The chain's CDR3 is CASRGGMNTEAFF. The CDR3 region has the DNA TGTGCCAGTAGGGGCGGGATGAACACTGAAGCTTTCTTT.

J is TRBJ2-7 and V is TRBV6-1, with D tentatively TRBD1 (7 bases). V lost 6 bases and J lost 3, with 9 bases in between. The V gene's germline CDR1 is MNHNS and CDR2 SASEGT. This CDR3 comprises 12 residues. DNA of the CDR3: TGTGCCAGCAGGCGGGACAGCTACGAGCAGTACTTC. Translating gives CASRRDSYEQYF.

This clone has just a few counts. This chain joins TRBV20-1 and TRBJ2-1; D gene unclear. Germline V lookup: CDR1 DFQATT, CDR2 SNEGSKA (reference sequence). The CDR3 covers 11 residues. V gave up 5 bases and J gave up 8 bases, with 10 bases separating them. CDR3 nucleotide sequence: TGCAGTGCTCCGACTGTCGATGAGCAGTTCTTC. Amino acids: CSAPTVDEQFF.

V usage is TRBV2 and J usage is TRBJ2-1; possible D gene TRBD2, 5 bases. CDR1 is SNHLY and CDR2 is FYNNEI in the germline V gene. Trimming stripped 6 bases from V and 6 bases from J, with 12 bases between. The CDR3 spans 13 residues. CDR3 nucleotide sequence: TGTGCCAGCAGCGGGGTGACTCCCAATGAGCAGTTCTTC. Its protein product is CASSGVTPNEQFF.

The J gene is TRBJ2-1, the V gene TRBV28, with TRBD2 identical over 8 bases. The CDR3 length is 13 residues. Germline CDR1 is MDHEN and CDR2 is SYDVKM. V shed 8 bases, J shed 10 bases, and the junction held 10 bases outside the gene matches. CDR3 in DNA: TGTGCCAGCGGTGCCCAGCGGGAGAGGGAGCAGTTCTTC. As protein: CASGAQREREQFF.

The V and J genes are TRBV11-2 and TRBJ2-6, with a weak D call TRBD2 (6 bases). The CDR3 is made up of 13 amino acids. Germline assignment: CDR1 SGHAT and CDR2 FQNNGV. V dropped 1 base and J dropped 9 bases, with 7 bases sitting between them. The CDR3 loop reads CASSLGGGNVLTF. The DNA of the CDR3 is TGTGCCAGCAGCTTAGGGGGAGGCAACGTCCTGACTTTC.

This clone was counted a single time. The rearrangement joins TRBV7-9 to TRBJ2-7, with D unresolved. The CDR3 consists of 13 residues. CDR1 and CDR2 from the germline V gene are SEHNR and FQNEAQ (reference sequence). Trimming shortened V by 5 bases and J by 4 bases, and 12 bases separated the two germline ends. CDR3 nucleotides: TGTGCCAGCAGCCCCGAGACACAGTACGAGCAGTACTTC. It is translated as CASSPETQYEQYF.

The chain has TRBV19 and TRBJ2-3; 10 positions match TRBD1. Germline V lookup: CDR1 LNHDA, CDR2 SQIVND (reference sequence). V was clipped by 7 bases and J by 4 bases; unmatched bases: 2. CDR3 length: 13 residues. The CDR3 DNA is TGTGCCAGTACGACAGGGGGCCCAGATACGCAGTATTTT. This translates into CASTTGGPDTQYF.

V usage is TRBV4-1 and J usage is TRBJ2-5, with TRBD1 matching over 7 bases. From germline, CDR1 is MGHRA and CDR2 YSYEKL. J lost 2 bases, V lost 0 bases, and 3 bases had no gene match. The CDR3 extends over 15 amino acids. The CDR3 region is CASSQESGGQETQYF. CDR3 nucleotide sequence: TGCGCCAGCAGCCAAGAGTCAGGGGGACAAGAGACCCAGTACTTC.

The genes are TRBV28 and TRBJ1-1; no clear D. The CDR3 loop spans 14 amino acids. Germline V gives CDR1 MDHEN, CDR2 SYDVKM. The V end lost 6 bases, the J end lost 6 bases, and 17 bases lay between the germline ends. The CDR3 is CASSPIRGMPEAFF. The CDR3 bases are TGTGCCAGCAGCCCTATTCGGGGTATGCCTGAAGCTTTCTTT.

Only one count was recorded for this clone. The chain recombines TRBV29-1 with TRBJ2-7, with D perhaps matching TRBD1 (6 bases). V lost 5 bases and J 0 bases, leaving 20 bases between the germline ends. This CDR3 contains 16 residues. The germline gives CDR1 SQVTM, CDR2 ANQGSEA. The CDR3 sequence: CSVRPHHRVPSYEQYF. DNA of the CDR3: TGCAGCGTTCGGCCTCACCACAGGGTCCCCTCCTACGAGCAGTACTTC.

The V and J genes are TRBV11-2 and TRBJ2-7; 11 bases agree with TRBD1. This CDR3 contains 15 residues. Per germline, CDR1 SGHAT and CDR2 FQNNGV. J was trimmed by 4 bases and V by 4 bases; bases with no gene match: 6. The CDR3: CASSSGQGANYEQYF. The CDR3 DNA is TGTGCCAGCAGCTCCGGACAGGGGGCGAATTACGAGCAGTACTTC.

This chain connects TRBV5-1 to TRBJ1-2; D is unresolved. CDR1 is SGHRS, CDR2 YFSETQ, per germline. CDR3 length: 15 residues. Deletions cut 0 bases from V and 0 bases from J, with 9 bases between. CDR3 sequence reads: CASSLVLGTNYGYTF. The DNA for the CDR3 is TGCGCCAGCAGCTTGGTTCTGGGCACTAACTATGGCTACACCTTC. Drawing the rest from reference TRBV5-1 and TRBJ1-2, the complete variable domain is KAGVTQTPRYLIKTRGQQVTLSCSPISGHRSVSWYQQTPGQGLQFLFEYFSETQRNKGNFPGRFSGRQFSNSRSEMNVSTLELGDSALYLCASSLVLGTNYGYTFGSGTRLTVV.

The chain joins TRBV7-9 to TRBJ2-6; no firm D call. V dropped 5 bases and J dropped 0 bases, with 11 bases sitting between them. The CDR3 runs 16 residues. Germline V gene sequence: CDR1 SEHNR, CDR2 FQNEAQ (reference sequence). The CDR3 DNA sequence: TGTGCCAGCAGCCGCCTCATTAGCTCTGGGGCCAACGTCCTGACTTTC. This sequence encodes CASSRLISSGANVLTF. The full variable domain, rest sourced from reference TRBV7-9 and TRBJ2-6, is DTGVSQNPRHKITKRGQNVTFRCDPISEHNRLYWYRQTLGQGPEFLTYFQNEAQLEKSRLLSDRFSAERPKGSFSTLEIQRTEQGDSAMYLCASSRLISSGANVLTFGAGSRLTVL.

The CDR3 DNA follows: TGCGCCAGCAGCTTGAGTGGGAGTGGTTCAGATACGCAGTATTTT. This gives the protein CASSLSGSGSDTQYF. The V call is TRBV5-1, the J call TRBJ2-3; weak D call: TRBD2 (5 bases). The CDR3 sequence is 15 residues long. CDR1 is SGHRS, CDR2 YFSETQ, per germline. The ends were cut back, 1 base at V and 4 bases at J, with 13 bases in the middle.

The rearrangement uses TRBV5-1 and TRBJ2-3, with 8 bases lining up with TRBD2. CDR1 and CDR2 from the germline V gene are SGHRS and YFSETQ. V lost 8 bases, J lost 2 bases, and 4 bases stayed unmatched. CDR3 length: 13 amino acids. The CDR3: CASSSGPTDTQYF. CDR3 DNA sequence: TGCGCCAGTTCTAGCGGGCCCACAGATACGCAGTATTTT.

The sample holds one count of this clone. V gene TRBV5-1 combines with J gene TRBJ2-7, with 13 bases lining up with TRBD2. Trimming at V came to 4 bases and at J to 4 bases, leaving 5 bases not matched to a gene. The CDR3 extends over 15 amino acids. Germline V gives CDR1 SGHRS, CDR2 YFSETQ. The CDR3 sequence is CASSVGTSGAYEQYF. CDR3 in DNA: TGCGCCAGCAGCGTCGGGACTAGCGGGGCATACGAGCAGTACTTC.

The genes are TRBV7-2 and TRBJ2-6, with D perhaps TRBD2 (6 bases). Deletions cut 4 bases from V and 0 bases from J, with 19 bases between. Germline values: CDR1 SGHTA, CDR2 FQGNSA. The CDR3 runs to 19 residues. The CDR3 protein is CASSWVLGGILSGANVLTF. For the CDR3, the DNA is TGTGCCAGCAGCTGGGTTCTGGGAGGAATTCTCTCTGGGGCCAACGTCCTGACTTTC.